These T cell receptor beta chains were read from a single sample in a study of beta chain features in type 1 diabetes. The repertoire was sequenced with immunoSEQ multiplex PCR; TCRdb's copy has only in-frame clones and lacks some. The sample lists under 900,000 clones, 15% to 20% occurring once. Sequences were obtained from naive CD4+ T cells from blood. These receptors all stem from a woman aged 18-35 years in good health. CDR3s include the opening cysteine and the closing phenylalanine or tryptophan. Each record gives: V gene, D gene, J gene, clone size, CDR3 protein, CDR3 DNA. D genes are given only for firm matches. Clone size is not always given. Where it is, it says once, few, many or a class for expanded clones.

V gene: TRBV19; D gene: -; J gene: TRBJ2-7; clone size: -; CDR3 protein: CASNPVEDSPESATYEQYF; CDR3 DNA: TGTGCCAGTAATCCCGTCGAGGACAGTCCTGAGTCCGCCACCTACGAGCAGTACTTC
V gene: TRBV1; D gene: -; J gene: TRBJ1-4; clone size: -; CDR3 protein: CTSSQVTRQLTNEKLFF; CDR3 DNA: TGCACCAGCAGCCAAGTAACGAGACAGTTGACTAATGAAAAACTGTTTTTT
V gene: TRBV6-5; D gene: TRBD2; J gene: TRBJ2-7; clone size: -; CDR3 protein: CASSRLAGAYEQYF; CDR3 DNA: TGTGCCAGCAGTCGACTAGCGGGAGCCTACGAGCAGTACTTC
V gene: TRBV6-5; D gene: -; J gene: TRBJ2-7; clone size: -; CDR3 protein: CASSYSRGLSYEQYF; CDR3 DNA: TGTGCCAGCAGTTACTCCCGGGGACTGTCCTACGAGCAGTACTTC
V gene: TRBV18; D gene: TRBD1; J gene: TRBJ2-7; clone size: -; CDR3 protein: CASSPGGTGYYEQYF; CDR3 DNA: TGTGCCAGCTCACCAGGAGGGACAGGGTACTACGAGCAGTACTTC
V gene: TRBV28; D gene: -; J gene: TRBJ2-7; clone size: few; CDR3 protein: CASSLWAGGGPHEQYF; CDR3 DNA: TGTGCCAGCAGTTTATGGGCAGGCGGAGGGCCCCACGAGCAGTACTTC
V gene: TRBV7-2; D gene: -; J gene: TRBJ1-5; clone size: few; CDR3 protein: CASSYQSGRAYNQPQHF; CDR3 DNA: TGTGCCAGCAGCTACCAATCGGGCCGGGCCTACAATCAGCCCCAGCATTTT
V gene: TRBV18; D gene: -; J gene: TRBJ1-1; clone size: -; CDR3 protein: CASSPQGLTEAFF; CDR3 DNA: TGTGCCAGCTCACCACAGGGTCTCACTGAAGCTTTCTTT
V gene: TRBV19; D gene: TRBD1; J gene: TRBJ1-5; clone size: -; CDR3 protein: CASSILGQGGQPQHF; CDR3 DNA: TGTGCCAGTAGTATTCTGGGACAGGGTGGTCAGCCCCAGCATTTT
V gene: TRBV10-3; D gene: -; J gene: TRBJ2-3; clone size: few; CDR3 protein: CAIRRPGEDTQYF; CDR3 DNA: TGTGCCATCAGGCGCCCGGGAGAAGATACGCAGTATTTT
V gene: TRBV11-2; D gene: -; J gene: TRBJ2-7; clone size: few; CDR3 protein: CASSFGLGRSYEQYF; CDR3 DNA: TGTGCCAGCAGCTTTGGTTTGGGTCGTTCCTACGAGCAGTACTTC
V gene: TRBV29-1; D gene: TRBD1; J gene: TRBJ2-5; clone size: -; CDR3 protein: CSVSDREETQYF; CDR3 DNA: TGCAGCGTCTCAGACAGGGAAGAGACCCAGTACTTC
V gene: TRBV5-1; D gene: -; J gene: TRBJ2-3; clone size: few; CDR3 protein: CASSLWSTDTQYF; CDR3 DNA: TGCGCCAGCAGCTTGTGGTCCACAGATACGCAGTATTTT
V gene: TRBV7-2; D gene: -; J gene: TRBJ2-1; clone size: -; CDR3 protein: CASSRGLYNEQFF; CDR3 DNA: TGTGCCAGCAGCCGCGGACTTTACAATGAGCAGTTCTTC
V gene: TRBV10-3; D gene: -; J gene: TRBJ1-2; clone size: -; CDR3 protein: CAISETETNGYTF; CDR3 DNA: TGTGCCATCAGTGAGACCGAGACCAATGGCTACACCTTC
V gene: TRBV7-2; D gene: TRBD1; J gene: TRBJ2-7; clone size: few; CDR3 protein: CASSLGQGPSYEQYF; CDR3 DNA: TGTGCCAGCAGCCTGGGACAGGGCCCAAGCTACGAGCAGTACTTC
V gene: TRBV6-6; D gene: -; J gene: TRBJ1-2; clone size: once; CDR3 protein: CASSPTDLGYGYTF; CDR3 DNA: TGTGCCAGCAGTCCCACAGATCTAGGGTATGGCTACACCTTC
V gene: TRBV7-3; D gene: TRBD2; J gene: TRBJ2-1; clone size: -; CDR3 protein: CASSFSGSPGNEQFF; CDR3 DNA: TGTGCCAGCAGCTTTAGCGGGAGTCCCGGCAATGAGCAGTTCTTC
V gene: TRBV18; D gene: TRBD2; J gene: TRBJ2-7; clone size: -; CDR3 protein: CASSPGLAGDEQYF; CDR3 DNA: TGTGCCAGCTCACCCGGACTAGCGGGAGACGAGCAGTACTTC
V gene: TRBV7-9; D gene: -; J gene: TRBJ2-1; clone size: once; CDR3 protein: CASSYDNEQFF; CDR3 DNA: TGTGCCAGCAGCTATGACAATGAGCAGTTCTTC
V gene: TRBV7-2; D gene: -; J gene: TRBJ2-2; clone size: few; CDR3 protein: CASTRNGGSRTGELFF; CDR3 DNA: TGTGCCAGCACCCGCAACGGTGGCTCTCGCACCGGGGAGCTGTTTTTT
V gene: TRBV28; D gene: -; J gene: TRBJ2-3; clone size: many; CDR3 protein: CASTSPPDGVVDTQYF; CDR3 DNA: TGTGCCAGCACCTCCCCACCGGACGGAGTGGTGGATACGCAGTATTTT
V gene: TRBV27; D gene: -; J gene: TRBJ1-2; clone size: few; CDR3 protein: CASRRSANYGYTF; CDR3 DNA: TGTGCCAGCAGACGGAGCGCTAACTATGGCTACACCTTC
V gene: TRBV7-9; D gene: -; J gene: TRBJ2-5; clone size: -; CDR3 protein: CASSLRGTVPETQYF; CDR3 DNA: TGTGCCAGCAGCTTACGGGGCACGGTTCCGGAGACCCAGTACTTC
V gene: TRBV7-2; D gene: TRBD2; J gene: TRBJ2-5; clone size: -; CDR3 protein: CASSLGLAGGRGETQYF; CDR3 DNA: TGTGCCAGCAGCCTCGGACTAGCGGGAGGGCGGGGGGAGACCCAGTACTTC
V gene: TRBV5-1; D gene: TRBD2; J gene: TRBJ2-1; clone size: few; CDR3 protein: CASRSGNLYNEQFF; CDR3 DNA: TGCGCCAGCAGAAGCGGGAACCTATACAATGAGCAGTTCTTC
V gene: TRBV27; D gene: -; J gene: TRBJ1-1; clone size: -; CDR3 protein: CASGPGTPRVVEAFF; CDR3 DNA: TGTGCCAGCGGACCCGGGACGCCGAGGGTGGTCGAAGCTTTCTTT
V gene: TRBV19; D gene: -; J gene: TRBJ2-6; clone size: -; CDR3 protein: CASSAARAGANVLTF; CDR3 DNA: TGTGCCAGTAGTGCGGCGCGGGCTGGGGCCAACGTCCTGACTTTC
V gene: TRBV6-5; D gene: -; J gene: TRBJ1-5; clone size: -; CDR3 protein: CASSYVAGSEPQHF; CDR3 DNA: TGTGCCAGCAGTTACGTGGCAGGGTCGGAACCCCAGCATTTT
V gene: TRBV7-9; D gene: TRBD1; J gene: TRBJ1-1; clone size: -; CDR3 protein: CASSSSADRGNTEAFF; CDR3 DNA: TGTGCCAGCAGCTCGTCGGCTGACAGGGGGAACACTGAAGCTTTCTTT
V gene: TRBV19; D gene: TRBD1; J gene: TRBJ1-5; clone size: few; CDR3 protein: CASSPGQGAGQPQHF; CDR3 DNA: TGTGCCAGTAGTCCGGGACAGGGGGCAGGGCAGCCCCAGCATTTT
V gene: TRBV19; D gene: -; J gene: TRBJ1-2; clone size: -; CDR3 protein: CASFMGTGYTF; CDR3 DNA: TGTGCCAGTTTTATGGGGACCGGCTACACCTTC
V gene: TRBV7-2; D gene: TRBD2; J gene: TRBJ2-7; clone size: -; CDR3 protein: CASSQPERETYEQYF; CDR3 DNA: TGTGCCAGCAGCCAACCTGAGCGGGAGACCTACGAGCAGTACTTC
V gene: TRBV5-1; D gene: -; J gene: TRBJ2-2; clone size: few; CDR3 protein: CASSLSPKLNTGELFF; CDR3 DNA: TGCGCCAGCAGCTTGAGTCCGAAATTGAACACCGGGGAGCTGTTTTTT
V gene: TRBV7-3; D gene: -; J gene: TRBJ2-1; clone size: few; CDR3 protein: CASSLTPVPYSNEQFF; CDR3 DNA: TGTGCCAGCAGCTTAACCCCCGTACCTTATAGTAATGAGCAGTTCTTC
V gene: TRBV7-9; D gene: TRBD1; J gene: TRBJ2-1; clone size: -; CDR3 protein: CASSPGGDRYHNEQFF; CDR3 DNA: TGTGCCAGCAGCCCCGGCGGGGACAGGTACCACAATGAGCAGTTCTTC
V gene: TRBV10-2; D gene: -; J gene: TRBJ1-5; clone size: -; CDR3 protein: CASSAGPDRWPQHF; CDR3 DNA: TGCGCCAGCAGCGCGGGCCCCGACCGATGGCCCCAGCATTTT
V gene: TRBV7-3; D gene: -; J gene: TRBJ2-2; clone size: -; CDR3 protein: CASSSQGSGELFF; CDR3 DNA: TGTGCCAGCAGCTCCCAGGGTTCCGGGGAGCTGTTTTTT
V gene: TRBV20-1; D gene: -; J gene: TRBJ1-2; clone size: few; CDR3 protein: CSARTGGGYTF; CDR3 DNA: TGCAGTGCTAGGACGGGAGGGGGCTACACCTTC
V gene: TRBV10-1; D gene: TRBD2; J gene: TRBJ2-1; clone size: few; CDR3 protein: CASILGTSGRASYNEQFF; CDR3 DNA: TGCGCCAGCATTCTCGGGACTAGCGGGAGGGCATCCTACAATGAGCAGTTCTTC
V gene: TRBV11-3; D gene: -; J gene: TRBJ2-7; clone size: -; CDR3 protein: CASSLDGTTYEQYF; CDR3 DNA: TGTGCCAGCAGCTTAGATGGGACCACCTACGAGCAGTACTTC
V gene: TRBV5-1; D gene: TRBD1; J gene: TRBJ2-2; clone size: -; CDR3 protein: CASSSGTGMAGELFF; CDR3 DNA: TGCGCCAGCAGCTCCGGGACAGGGATGGCCGGGGAGCTGTTTTTT
V gene: TRBV15; D gene: TRBD2; J gene: TRBJ2-2; clone size: few; CDR3 protein: CATSKLAGGNTGELFF; CDR3 DNA: TGTGCCACCAGCAAGCTAGCGGGAGGGAACACCGGGGAGCTGTTTTTT
V gene: TRBV7-2; D gene: -; J gene: TRBJ2-7; clone size: -; CDR3 protein: CASSLDGPYEQYF; CDR3 DNA: TGTGCCAGCAGCCTCGACGGACCCTACGAGCAGTACTTC
V gene: TRBV5-1; D gene: TRBD2; J gene: TRBJ2-5; clone size: few; CDR3 protein: CASSPTGSGGETQYF; CDR3 DNA: TGCGCCAGCAGCCCCACCGGGAGCGGGGGAGAGACCCAGTACTTC
V gene: TRBV15; D gene: TRBD1; J gene: TRBJ1-5; clone size: few; CDR3 protein: CATSRAGQGAGQPQHF; CDR3 DNA: TGTGCCACCAGCAGGGCGGGACAGGGGGCGGGTCAGCCCCAGCATTTT
V gene: TRBV27; D gene: TRBD1; J gene: TRBJ1-2; clone size: few; CDR3 protein: CASSFVPRQGSHGYTF; CDR3 DNA: TGTGCCAGCAGTTTTGTCCCTCGACAGGGTTCCCATGGCTACACCTTC